In its sample, the clone carrying this T cell receptor beta chain was seen once. This specimen belongs to a study of blood T cell repertoires in COVID-19. As for the study in general: Samples taken during acute and convalescent COVID-19 were collected in the United States, Italy and Spain. The analysed material was cDNA or gDNA that came from T cells, B-cell-depleted T cells, or PBMCs.

Under the authors' procedure: From reference gene primer amplification, estimates of nucleated cell counts were derived. The assay was immunoSEQ multiplex PCR, and TCRdb's table has in-frame clones only and misses some. The V and J calls and the clone size are those of that table, but D and trimming were determined from the DNA. The sample lists over 150,000 clones, roughly 79% occurring once. Trimming took 0 bases from V and 6 from J; bases not matched to a gene: 1. Germline V gene lookup returns CDR1 SQVTM and CDR2 ANQGSEA. CDR3 length equals 13 residues. Sequencing was carried out using peripheral blood. This TCR was sampled from a woman aged 70-85 years with acute or convalescent COVID-19. This chain joins TRBV29-1 and TRBJ2-2, with 7 nucleotides matching TRBD1. The CDR3 DNA reads TGCAGCGTTGAAGAGGGGACAGCCGGGGAGCTGTTTTTT. Translated: CSVEEGTAGELFF.